This passage covers 18 T cell receptor beta chains from one sample sequenced in a study of vaccination and CD4 T cells after COVID-19. Antigens of these TCRs are unknown. Stated treatment: roughly 10-day PBMC culture with coronavirus spike peptide pools or control peptides (ViraFEST assay). The Oncomine TCR Beta short-read assay was applied to DNA of cultured CD4+ T cells. MiXCR, applied by TCRdb to the PCR reads, yields one record per CDR3 protein. The repertoire holds roughly 16,000 distinct CDR3 sequences, 70% to 80% seen once, with about 15% in the top ten. Sequenced input: CD4+ T cells from blood, cultured in vitro. These receptors all come from a human donor who had recovered from COVID-19.

The genes are TRBV6-5 and TRBJ1-5; possible D gene TRBD1, 5 bases. Trimming shortened V by 0 bases and J by 2 bases, and 14 bases separated the two germline ends. This CDR3 is 17 amino acids long. The germline CDR1 and CDR2 sequences are MNHEY and SVGAGI. CDR3 protein: CASSYSAGRYGNQPQHF. DNA for the CDR3: TGTGCCAGCAGTTACTCGGCGGGGCGCTATGGCAATCAGCCCCAGCATTTT.

This clonotype has just a few counts. The V gene is TRBV20-1, the J gene TRBJ1-5; D is ambiguous. The germline V and J ends were trimmed by 6 bases and 3 bases, with 12 bases remaining between them. CDR3 length equals 13 residues. Germline-derived CDR1 and CDR2 are DFQATT and SNEGSKA (reference sequence). The CDR3 DNA follows: TGCAGTGCGCTCTACAGTACCAATCAGCCCCAGCATTTT. Translating gives CSALYSTNQPQHF.

This clonotype occurred a few times. The chain links TRBV20-1 to TRBJ1-5; tentatively, D is TRBD1 (6 bases). This CDR3 comprises 14 residues. Trimming took off 2 bases at V and 4 bases at J, with 12 bases between the two ends. Germline values: CDR1 DFQATT, CDR2 SNEGSKA (reference sequence). CDR3 protein: CSARQTGWNQPQHF. CDR3 nucleotides: TGCAGTGCTAGACAGACAGGATGGAATCAGCCCCAGCATTTT.

The chain links TRBV28 to TRBJ1-1; TRBD1 is a possible D gene (5 bases). CDR1 is MDHEN and CDR2 is SYDVKM in the germline V gene. V was shortened by 5 bases and J by 1 base, with 14 bases between the two germline ends. CDR3 length: 15 residues. CDR3 loop: CASSTAGYSNTEAFF. CDR3 DNA sequence: TGTGCCAGCAGTACCGCAGGGTATTCGAACACTGAAGCTTTCTTT.

The CDR3 coding sequence is TGTGCCAGCAGCGAATATACAGGGGCCCAAAATCAGCCCCAGCATTTT. This gives the protein CASSEYTGAQNQPQHF. The genes are TRBV7-2 and TRBJ1-5; 7 nucleotides align to TRBD1. The CDR3 has 16 residues. The germline V gene has CDR1 SGHTA and CDR2 FQGNSA. J lost 4 bases, V lost 5 bases, and 11 bases had no gene match.

The chain employs TRBV6-5 and TRBJ1-6, with D maybe TRBD1 (6 bases). V was pared by 2 bases and J by 7 bases, with 9 bases between. CDR1 is MNHEY and CDR2 is SVGAGI in the germline V gene. The CDR3 sequence is 14 residues long. The CDR3 DNA follows: TGTGCCAGCAGTTACCAGGGGCAAAATTCACCCCTCCACTTT. This codes for CASSYQGQNSPLHF.

This chain connects TRBV7-2 to TRBJ1-3, with D unresolved. The germline V gene has CDR1 SGHTA and CDR2 FQGNSA. V dropped 5 bases and J dropped 9 bases, with 17 bases sitting between them. This CDR3 has 14 amino acids. The CDR3 region has the DNA TGTGCCAGCAGCGCTCAGGTGGGAGAGGCCACCATATATTTT. Translation gives CASSAQVGEATIYF.

This clonotype was found a few times. This chain links TRBV6-1 with TRBJ2-5, with D tentatively TRBD1 (6 bases). V was clipped by 4 bases and J by 0 bases, with 12 bases between them. CDR1 MNHNS and CDR2 SASEGT come from the germline V gene. This CDR3 has 15 amino acids. This chain's CDR3 is CASSATGWYQETQYF. CDR3 nucleotides: TGTGCCAGCAGTGCTACAGGGTGGTACCAAGAGACCCAGTACTTC.

The rearrangement uses TRBV18 and TRBJ2-1, with a weak D call TRBD1 (6 bases). This CDR3 has 13 amino acids. The germline gives CDR1 KGHSH, CDR2 LQKENI. V dropped 2 bases and J dropped 4 bases, with 6 bases sitting between them. The CDR3 DNA reads as TGTGCCAGCTCACCAGGACAGTACAATGAGCAGTTCTTC. Protein product: CASSPGQYNEQFF. Together with reference TRBV18 and TRBJ2-1, the CDR3 gives the full variable domain: NAGVMQNPRHLVRRRGQEARLRCSPMKGHSHVYWYRQLPEEGLKFMVYLQKENIIDESGMPKERFSAEFPKEGPSILRIQQVVRGDSAAYFCASSPGQYNEQFFGPGTRLTVL.

The chain carries TRBV7-9 and TRBJ1-1; D not certain. The CDR3 extends over 10 amino acids. The V gene lost 6 bases and the J gene lost 7 bases, with 6 bases spanning the gap. Per the germline V gene, CDR1 is SEHNR and CDR2 is FQNEAQ (reference sequence). CDR3 in DNA: TGTGCCAGCAGTGGTGATGAAGCTTTCTTT. It encodes CASSGDEAFF.

This clonotype was recorded a few times. The chain recombines TRBV6-1 with TRBJ1-5; 7 bases line up with TRBD1. CDR1 and CDR2 from the germline V gene are MNHNS and SASEGT. The CDR3 covers 13 residues. With 5 bases clipped from V and 4 bases from J, the junction kept 2 bases outside the gene matches. In DNA, the CDR3 is TGTGCCAGCAGTCCACAGGGGAATCAGCCCCAGCATTTT. It specifies CASSPQGNQPQHF.

The CDR3 DNA sequence: TGTGCCAGCATTAAGGGAGGTGCGGTAAAGACCCAGTACTTC. This encodes CASIKGGAVKTQYF. V gene TRBV6-2 or TRBV6-3 combines with J gene TRBJ2-5; D possibly corresponds to TRBD2 (6 bases). With 7 bases removed from V and 6 bases from J, the gap between germline ends came to 18 bases. The CDR3 contains 14 residues. The germline V gene has CDR1 MNHEY and CDR2 SVGEGT.

The CDR3 DNA reads as TGTGCCACCTCCCCCGGGCAGCCAGAGACCCAGTACTTC. Protein sequence: CATSPGQPETQYF. The chain joins TRBV7-3 to TRBJ2-5; D gene uncertain. Looked up from germline, CDR1 is SGHTA and CDR2 is FQGTGA. Trimming stripped 10 bases from V and 4 bases from J, with 16 bases between. The CDR3 sequence is 13 residues long.

This clonotype was detected once. The chain is built from TRBV6-1 and TRBJ1-2; 7 nucleotides line up with TRBD1. The CDR3 length is 14 residues. From germline, CDR1 is MNHNS and CDR2 SASEGT. Trimming at V came to 7 bases and at J to 7 bases, leaving 12 bases not matched to a gene. The CDR3 nucleotides read TGTGCCAGCACCCCAGTTATTGACAGGGCTGGCTACACCTTC. Translation gives CASTPVIDRAGYTF.

V is TRBV20-1 and J is TRBJ2-1, with 9 positions matching TRBD2. This CDR3 is 14 amino acids long. J gave up 3 bases and V 6 bases, and 6 bases lay outside the gene matches. Germline values: CDR1 DFQATT, CDR2 SNEGSKA (reference sequence). CDR3 sequence reads: CSARAGGHYNEQFF. CDR3 sequence (DNA): TGCAGTGCCCGAGCGGGAGGCCACTACAATGAGCAGTTCTTC.

The rearrangement uses TRBV20-1 and TRBJ2-7; D unresolved. Germline-derived CDR1 and CDR2 are DFQATT and SNEGSKA (reference sequence). CDR3 length: 12 amino acids. The V and J ends lost 1 base and 2 bases respectively, with 6 bases between them. The chain's CDR3 is CSARGAAYEQYF. The CDR3 nucleotides read TGCAGTGCTAGAGGAGCAGCCTACGAGCAGTACTTC.

The chain is built from TRBV18 and TRBJ1-5; D is undetermined. Between the trimmed V and J ends, which lost 6 bases and 2 bases, there was a span of 11 bases. The germline gives CDR1 KGHSH, CDR2 LQKENI. This CDR3 contains 14 residues. The CDR3 DNA is TGTGCCAGCTCCCAAGGACGGGGCAATCAGCCCCAGCATTTT. Encoded protein: CASSQGRGNQPQHF.

This chain joins TRBV27 and TRBJ1-5, with a weak D call TRBD1 (5 bases). V was pared by 3 bases and J by 2 bases, with 17 bases between. CDR3 length equals 17 residues. Germline loops: CDR1 MNHEY, CDR2 SMNVEV (reference sequence). The CDR3 DNA reads as TGTGCCAGCAGTTTCTCTTATGGGGCCAGGGGCAATCAGCCCCAGCATTTT. Residues: CASSFSYGARGNQPQHF.